This T cell receptor (beta chain) came from a study of low-dose radiotherapy and immunotherapy resistance in tumors (dated by TCRdb to between 2021 and 2024). About the full investigation: Cohort 1 received 0.5 Gy per fraction every 2 weeks, with a prescribed total PTV dose of 6.5 Gy. For Cohort 2, the dose was 1 Gy per fraction given every two weeks, adding up to 13 Gy in total across 26 weeks. Nivolumab and ipilimumab were both given intravenously, with nivolumab at a 240 mg flat dose every two weeks and ipilimumab at 1 mg/kg every six weeks. Intravenous cyclophosphamide at 200 mg/m2 was administered every two weeks, one day ahead of each radiation and immunotherapy administration. Starting on cycle 1 day 1, patients took 300 mg of aspirin by mouth once daily for four cycles. Randomization of trial participants into treatment groups was not performed. Eight patients were included in the translational analysis: three from the first dose cohort and the first five from the second dose cohort.

CDR1 is given as MDHEN and CDR2 as SYDVKM, both from the germline V gene. The cysteine opens and the phenylalanine closes a CDR3 of 16 amino acids. The sequence is cut down to CDR3 DNA, 48 bases in frame from base 1. Compared with germline, V lacks 3 bases and J lacks 5 bases; bases without a gene match: 11. First-strand cDNA was synthesized with Superscript III and a set of TRAV- and TRBV-specific primers, covering both TCRalpha and TCRbeta chains. A roughly 19-cycle PCR with Phusion amplified the TCRs, pairing a constant-region primer with the adapter that was attached to the V primers. Isolated mRNA was amplified with the MessageAmp II aRNA Amplification Kit, using a 16-hour in vitro transcription at 37°C. The Dynabeads mRNA DIRECT Purification Kit was used to isolate mRNA for TCR sequencing. Indexed Illumina adapters were added in a second approximately 27-cycle Phusion PCR, and the resulting products were purified with AMPure XP beads. Under the source paper's analysis protocol: Custom Perl scripts pooled TCR sequences encoding the same protein, removed out-of-frame sequences and computed each clonotype's abundance. Any TCR sequence backed by just one read was left out of the analysis. Shannon entropy, Gini index, clonality, richness, and the frequency of TCRs shared between repertoires were included as repertoire metrics. The public reads were quality trimmed at Q25 with fastp and then assembled into clones with MiXCR by TCRdb, keeping productive beta chains. Rows with one shared CDR3 protein collapse into an entry with the most common genes and DNA. TCRdb's processing, not the authors', yielded these V and J calls. A total of roughly 10,000 distinct CDR3 sequences appear in this sample, 50% to 65% of them only once. About 8% of the sample is taken by the ten largest.

Donors were enrolled in RACIN, a single-arm phase I dose-escalation trial combining nivolumab, ipilimumab, aspirin, low-dose cyclophosphamide and low-dose radiotherapy. Patients were eligible if they had advanced solid tumors that were TIL-negative. Comment on this clonotype: There is no known antigen for this receptor. No much larger clone is present one base from it, and per-base qualities are unavailable.

The origin of this receptor is a human donor with advanced metastatic prostate, ovarian, gallbladder or colorectal cancer (not recorded which). This table probably holds off-target reads from a library built for another chain. This receptor chain uses TRBV28 and TRBJ1-2; TRBD1 matches 8 bases in the middle. The DNA sequence reads TGTGCCAGCAGTTTCCCCTTTGCAGGGGGCTATTATGGCTACACCTTC. Translation gives CASSFPFAGGYYGYTF.